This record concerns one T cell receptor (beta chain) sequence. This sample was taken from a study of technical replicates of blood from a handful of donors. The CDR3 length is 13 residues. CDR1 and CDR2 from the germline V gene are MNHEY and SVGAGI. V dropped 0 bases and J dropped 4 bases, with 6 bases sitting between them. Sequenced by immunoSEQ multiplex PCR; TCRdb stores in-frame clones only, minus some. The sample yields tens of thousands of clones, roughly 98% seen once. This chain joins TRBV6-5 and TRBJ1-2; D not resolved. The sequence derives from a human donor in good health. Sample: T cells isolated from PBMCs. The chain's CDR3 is CASSYSIGYGYTF. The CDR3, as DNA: TGTGCCAGCAGTTACTCAATCGGCTATGGCTACACCTTC.